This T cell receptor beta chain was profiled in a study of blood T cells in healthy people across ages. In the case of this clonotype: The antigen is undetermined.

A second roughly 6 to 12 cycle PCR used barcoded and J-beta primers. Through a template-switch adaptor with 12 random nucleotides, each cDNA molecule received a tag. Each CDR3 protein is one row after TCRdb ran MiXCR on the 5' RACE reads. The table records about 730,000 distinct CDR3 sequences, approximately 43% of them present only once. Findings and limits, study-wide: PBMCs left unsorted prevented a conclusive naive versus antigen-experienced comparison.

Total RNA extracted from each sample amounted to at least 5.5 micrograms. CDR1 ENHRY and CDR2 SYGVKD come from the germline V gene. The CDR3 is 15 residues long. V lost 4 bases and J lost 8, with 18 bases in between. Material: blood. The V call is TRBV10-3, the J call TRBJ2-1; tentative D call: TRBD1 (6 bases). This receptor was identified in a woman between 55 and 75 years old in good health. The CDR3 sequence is CAISASAGVKDEQFF. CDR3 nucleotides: TGTGCCATCAGTGCCTCCGCAGGGGTAAAGGATGAGCAGTTCTTC.